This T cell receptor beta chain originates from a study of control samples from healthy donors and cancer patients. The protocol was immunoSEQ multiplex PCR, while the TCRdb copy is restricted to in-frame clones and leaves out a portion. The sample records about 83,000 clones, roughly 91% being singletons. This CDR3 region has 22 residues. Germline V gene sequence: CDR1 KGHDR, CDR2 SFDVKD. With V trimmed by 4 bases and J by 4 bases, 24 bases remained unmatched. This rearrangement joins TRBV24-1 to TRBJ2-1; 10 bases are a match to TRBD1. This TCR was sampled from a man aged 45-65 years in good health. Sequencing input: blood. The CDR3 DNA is TGTGCCACCAGTGACCCCGGCTGGGCGGGGACAGGGGATACGGGGACGTACAATGAGCAGTTCTTC. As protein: CATSDPGWAGTGDTGTYNEQFF.